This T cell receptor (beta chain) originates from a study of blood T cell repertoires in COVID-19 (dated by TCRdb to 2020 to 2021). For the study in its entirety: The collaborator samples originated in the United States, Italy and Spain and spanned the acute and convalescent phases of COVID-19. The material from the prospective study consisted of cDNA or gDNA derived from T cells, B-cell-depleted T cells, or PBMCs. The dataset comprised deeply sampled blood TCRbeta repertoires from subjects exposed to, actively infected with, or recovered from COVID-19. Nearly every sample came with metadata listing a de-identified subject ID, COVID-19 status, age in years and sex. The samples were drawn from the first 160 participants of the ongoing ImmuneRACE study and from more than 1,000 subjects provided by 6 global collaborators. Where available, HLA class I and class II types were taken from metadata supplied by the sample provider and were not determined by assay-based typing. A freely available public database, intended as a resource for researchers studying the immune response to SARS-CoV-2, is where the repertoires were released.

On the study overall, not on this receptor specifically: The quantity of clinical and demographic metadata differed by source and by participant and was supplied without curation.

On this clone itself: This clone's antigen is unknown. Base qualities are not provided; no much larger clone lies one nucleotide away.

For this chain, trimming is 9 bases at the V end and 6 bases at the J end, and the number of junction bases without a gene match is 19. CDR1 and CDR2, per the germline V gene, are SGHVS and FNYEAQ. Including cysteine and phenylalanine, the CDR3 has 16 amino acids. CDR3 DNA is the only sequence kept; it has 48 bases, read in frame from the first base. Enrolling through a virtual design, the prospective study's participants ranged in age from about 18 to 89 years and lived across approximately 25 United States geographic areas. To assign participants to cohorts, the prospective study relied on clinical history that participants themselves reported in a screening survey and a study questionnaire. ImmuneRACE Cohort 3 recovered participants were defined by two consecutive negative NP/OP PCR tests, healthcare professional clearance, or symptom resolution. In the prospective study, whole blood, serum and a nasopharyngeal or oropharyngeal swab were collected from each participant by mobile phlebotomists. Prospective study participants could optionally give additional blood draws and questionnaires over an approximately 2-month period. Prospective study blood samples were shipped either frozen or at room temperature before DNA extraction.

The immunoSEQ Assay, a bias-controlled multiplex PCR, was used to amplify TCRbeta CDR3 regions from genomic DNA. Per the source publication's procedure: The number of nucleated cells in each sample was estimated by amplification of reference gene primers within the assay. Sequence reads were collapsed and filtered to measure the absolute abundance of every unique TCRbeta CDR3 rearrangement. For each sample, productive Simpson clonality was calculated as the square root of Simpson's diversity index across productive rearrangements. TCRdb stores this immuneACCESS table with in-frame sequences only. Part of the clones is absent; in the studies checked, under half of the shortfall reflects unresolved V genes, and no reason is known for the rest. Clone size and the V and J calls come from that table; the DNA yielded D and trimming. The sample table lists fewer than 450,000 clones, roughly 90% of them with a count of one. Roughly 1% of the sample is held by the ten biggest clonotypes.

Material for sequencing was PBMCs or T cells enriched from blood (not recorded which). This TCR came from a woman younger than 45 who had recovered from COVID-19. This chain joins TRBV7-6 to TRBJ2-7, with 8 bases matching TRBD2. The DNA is TGTGCCAGTACCCTTCGCCCATCCGGGGGGGCAATCGAGCAGTACTTC. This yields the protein CASTLRPSGGAIEQYF.